Included here is one T cell receptor (beta chain) sequence, with context. The data derive from a study of blood T cell repertoires in COVID-19. Looking at the study overall: Researchers got acute and convalescent COVID-19 samples from the United States, Italy and Spain.

The CDR3 consists of 15 residues. Germline assignment: CDR1 KGHSH and CDR2 LQKENI. Trimming left V 3 bases short and J 0 bases short, with 12 bases between. Repertoires were generated with immunoSEQ multiplex PCR, while TCRdb's copy carries only in-frame clones and drops some. The sample has about 230,000 clones; about 85% are singletons. Participants' reported clinical history set cohort assignment. The specimen was PBMCs or T cells enriched from blood (not recorded which). The rearrangement links TRBV18 to TRBJ2-7, with no clear D. The receptor was isolated from a man aged 25-40 years who had recovered from COVID-19. The CDR3 bases are TGTGCCAGCTCACCCCCACAGATTTTCTCCTACGAGCAGTACTTC. This translates into CASSPPQIFSYEQYF. The whole variable domain, remainder taken from reference TRBV18 and TRBJ2-7, is NAGVMQNPRHLVRRRGQEARLRCSPMKGHSHVYWYRQLPEEGLKFMVYLQKENIIDESGMPKERFSAEFPKEGPSILRIQQVVRGDSAAYFCASSPPQIFSYEQYFGPGTRLTVT.